A selection of T cell receptor beta chains follows, all from one sample in a study of blood T cell repertoires in COVID-19. The repertoire was sequenced with immunoSEQ multiplex PCR; TCRdb's copy has only in-frame clones and lacks some. The table has roughly 260,000 clones, 87% seen once. The sample consisted of peripheral blood. The receptors derive from a woman aged 45-65 years who had recovered from COVID-19. The CDR3 runs from the conserved cysteine through the conserved F or W. The order of the fields is J gene, V gene, clone size, D gene, CDR3 protein, CDR3 DNA. D genes are given only for firm matches. Clone size, where shown, is once, few, many, or a class for clones that have expanded.

j_call: TRBJ1-2
v_call: TRBV15
clone_size: -
d_call: -
cdr3_aa: CATSRGRDYGYTF
cdr3_nt: TGTGCCACCAGCAGAGGCAGGGACTATGGCTACACCTTC

j_call: TRBJ1-2
v_call: TRBV28
clone_size: -
d_call: TRBD1
cdr3_aa: CASRTGGLEFYGYTF
cdr3_nt: TGTGCCAGTCGGACAGGGGGTTTAGAGTTCTATGGCTACACCTTC

j_call: TRBJ2-7
v_call: TRBV14
clone_size: -
d_call: -
cdr3_aa: CASSHLRLTNRYEQYF
cdr3_nt: TGTGCCAGCAGCCACCTCAGACTTACCAACCGCTACGAGCAGTACTTC

j_call: TRBJ2-4
v_call: TRBV10-1
clone_size: -
d_call: TRBD2
cdr3_aa: CASLRDRLGLAGGRAKNIQYF
cdr3_nt: TGCGCCAGCCTTAGGGACCGCCTAGGACTAGCGGGAGGACGGGCCAAAAACATTCAGTACTTC

j_call: TRBJ1-5
v_call: TRBV30
clone_size: few
d_call: TRBD1
cdr3_aa: CAWSVKGQGAYSNQPQHF
cdr3_nt: TGTGCCTGGAGTGTAAAGGGGCAGGGGGCTTATAGCAATCAGCCCCAGCATTTT

j_call: TRBJ2-2
v_call: TRBV29-1
clone_size: once
d_call: TRBD1
cdr3_aa: CSALIRDSVTGELFF
cdr3_nt: TGCAGCGCCTTAATCCGGGACAGTGTAACCGGGGAGCTGTTTTTT

j_call: TRBJ2-5
v_call: TRBV7-9
clone_size: -
d_call: -
cdr3_aa: CASSYGMGQETQYF
cdr3_nt: TGTGCCAGCAGCTACGGAATGGGGCAGGAGACCCAGTACTTC

j_call: TRBJ2-3
v_call: TRBV5-1
clone_size: -
d_call: TRBD1
cdr3_aa: CASSRGTGLTDTQYF
cdr3_nt: TGCGCCAGCAGCCGGGGGACAGGGTTAACAGATACGCAGTATTTT

j_call: TRBJ2-2
v_call: TRBV7-3
clone_size: -
d_call: TRBD1
cdr3_aa: CASSSQGSTGELFF
cdr3_nt: TGTGCCAGCAGCTCACAGGGGTCTACTGGGGAGCTGTTTTTT

j_call: TRBJ2-1
v_call: TRBV9
clone_size: -
d_call: TRBD1
cdr3_aa: CASSVGGGTGYYNEQFF
cdr3_nt: TGTGCCAGCAGCGTAGGAGGAGGGACAGGGTATTACAATGAGCAGTTCTTC

j_call: TRBJ1-2
v_call: TRBV19
clone_size: -
d_call: -
cdr3_aa: CASSREQNYGYTF
cdr3_nt: TGTGCCAGTAGTCGGGAACAGAACTATGGCTACACCTTC

j_call: TRBJ2-1
v_call: TRBV6-2/TRBV6-3
clone_size: -
d_call: TRBD2
cdr3_aa: CASSYSGPSGVYNEQFF
cdr3_nt: TGTGCCAGCAGTTACTCAGGGCCTAGCGGGGTTTACAATGAGCAGTTCTTC

j_call: TRBJ1-2
v_call: TRBV3-1/TRBV3-2
clone_size: -
d_call: -
cdr3_aa: CASSQPGWGSGYTF
cdr3_nt: TGTGCCAGCAGCCAACCAGGGTGGGGTTCGGGCTACACCTTC

j_call: TRBJ2-1
v_call: TRBV9
clone_size: -
d_call: TRBD2
cdr3_aa: CASSAGTSGRRAYNEQFF
cdr3_nt: TGTGCCAGCAGCGCGGGGACTAGCGGGAGAAGAGCCTACAATGAGCAGTTCTTC

j_call: TRBJ2-7
v_call: TRBV28
clone_size: -
d_call: TRBD2
cdr3_aa: CASSPGTSSDEQYF
cdr3_nt: TGTGCCAGCAGTCCCGGGACTAGCTCGGACGAGCAGTACTTC

j_call: TRBJ1-6
v_call: TRBV15
clone_size: -
d_call: TRBD1
cdr3_aa: CATSRGDRDSPLHF
cdr3_nt: TGTGCCACCAGCAGAGGGGACAGGGATTCACCCCTCCACTTT

j_call: TRBJ2-2
v_call: TRBV9
clone_size: -
d_call: TRBD2
cdr3_aa: CASSHHGTSGRRGTGELFF
cdr3_nt: TGTGCCAGCAGCCACCACGGGACTAGCGGGAGAAGGGGCACCGGGGAGCTGTTTTTT

j_call: TRBJ1-6
v_call: TRBV28
clone_size: -
d_call: TRBD1
cdr3_aa: CASSPSTGGSYNSPLHF
cdr3_nt: TGTGCCAGCAGTCCAAGTACAGGGGGGTCCTATAATTCACCCCTCCACTTT

j_call: TRBJ1-1
v_call: TRBV19
clone_size: -
d_call: TRBD1
cdr3_aa: CASSAGTGRNTEAFF
cdr3_nt: TGTGCCAGTAGCGCCGGGACAGGGAGGAACACTGAAGCTTTCTTT

j_call: TRBJ2-4
v_call: TRBV28
clone_size: -
d_call: TRBD1
cdr3_aa: CASSPPPTGVGAKNIQYF
cdr3_nt: TGTGCCAGCAGTCCCCCACCCACAGGGGTTGGAGCCAAAAACATTCAGTACTTC

j_call: TRBJ1-4
v_call: TRBV4-1
clone_size: few
d_call: -
cdr3_aa: CASSQGTGLTNEKLFF
cdr3_nt: TGCGCCAGCAGCCAGGGTACAGGGCTCACTAATGAAAAACTGTTTTTT

j_call: TRBJ1-2
v_call: TRBV30
clone_size: -
d_call: -
cdr3_aa: CAWDRANYGYTF
cdr3_nt: TGTGCCTGGGACAGAGCTAACTATGGCTACACCTTC

j_call: TRBJ2-1
v_call: TRBV7-8
clone_size: -
d_call: TRBD2
cdr3_aa: CASSSGLAGVTSYNEQFF
cdr3_nt: TGTGCCAGCAGCTCTGGACTAGCGGGAGTTACATCCTACAATGAGCAGTTCTTC

j_call: TRBJ2-3
v_call: TRBV10-2
clone_size: -
d_call: TRBD2
cdr3_aa: CASRGLAGGHVGTDTQYF
cdr3_nt: TGCGCCAGCAGAGGACTAGCGGGGGGGCATGTAGGCACAGATACGCAGTATTTT

j_call: TRBJ2-7
v_call: TRBV2
clone_size: -
d_call: -
cdr3_aa: CASLPGQGSYEQYF
cdr3_nt: TGTGCCAGCCTACCGGGCCAGGGGTCCTACGAGCAGTACTTC

j_call: TRBJ2-7
v_call: TRBV27
clone_size: -
d_call: TRBD1
cdr3_aa: CASRTGITYEQYF
cdr3_nt: TGTGCCTCCCGGACAGGAATCACCTACGAGCAGTACTTC

j_call: TRBJ1-1
v_call: TRBV5-1
clone_size: -
d_call: -
cdr3_aa: CASSWQGNTEAFF
cdr3_nt: TGCGCCAGCAGCTGGCAGGGGAACACTGAAGCTTTCTTT

j_call: TRBJ2-3
v_call: TRBV3-1/TRBV3-2
clone_size: -
d_call: TRBD2
cdr3_aa: CASSPLASGSTDTQYF
cdr3_nt: TGTGCCAGCAGCCCCTTGGCTAGCGGGTCCACAGATACGCAGTATTTT

j_call: TRBJ1-2
v_call: TRBV29-1
clone_size: -
d_call: TRBD1
cdr3_aa: CSVMGQGFVGYTF
cdr3_nt: TGCAGCGTGATGGGACAGGGGTTCGTTGGCTACACCTTC

j_call: TRBJ2-7
v_call: TRBV24-1
clone_size: -
d_call: TRBD1
cdr3_aa: CATSDLGTGLPYEQYF
cdr3_nt: TGTGCCACCAGTGACCTCGGGACAGGACTTCCCTACGAGCAGTACTTC

j_call: TRBJ1-4
v_call: TRBV11-2
clone_size: -
d_call: TRBD1
cdr3_aa: CASSPGQGASEKLFF
cdr3_nt: TGTGCCAGCAGCCCAGGCCAGGGGGCAAGTGAAAAACTGTTTTTT

j_call: TRBJ1-2
v_call: TRBV7-2
clone_size: -
d_call: -
cdr3_aa: CASSLRSARGYTF
cdr3_nt: TGTGCCAGCAGCCTCCGTTCGGCGCGGGGCTACACCTTC

j_call: TRBJ2-7
v_call: TRBV4-2
clone_size: -
d_call: TRBD1
cdr3_aa: CASSPSDRALRLSSYEQYF
cdr3_nt: TGTGCCAGCAGCCCGTCGGACAGGGCCCTCCGTTTAAGCTCCTACGAGCAGTACTTC

j_call: TRBJ2-1
v_call: TRBV28
clone_size: -
d_call: TRBD2
cdr3_aa: CASSFRLAGRILYNEQFF
cdr3_nt: TGTGCCAGCAGTTTTCGGCTAGCGGGACGAATCCTCTACAATGAGCAGTTCTTC

j_call: TRBJ1-1
v_call: TRBV28
clone_size: -
d_call: -
cdr3_aa: CASSFPRLTGTEAFF
cdr3_nt: TGTGCCAGCAGTTTCCCACGTCTTACTGGCACTGAAGCTTTCTTT

j_call: TRBJ2-1
v_call: TRBV4-3
clone_size: -
d_call: -
cdr3_aa: CASSQDPVSYNEQFF
cdr3_nt: TGCGCCAGCAGCCAAGATCCCGTCTCCTACAATGAGCAGTTCTTC

j_call: TRBJ1-2
v_call: TRBV5-1
clone_size: -
d_call: -
cdr3_aa: CASSYTSGREGYTF
cdr3_nt: TGCGCCAGCAGCTACACCTCGGGGAGAGAAGGCTACACCTTC

j_call: TRBJ2-5
v_call: TRBV2
clone_size: few
d_call: TRBD2
cdr3_aa: CATSGPGGSQYF
cdr3_nt: TGTGCCACCTCGGGACCGGGAGGGTCCCAGTACTTC

j_call: TRBJ1-1
v_call: TRBV5-5
clone_size: -
d_call: -
cdr3_aa: CASSLGWGPTEAFF
cdr3_nt: TGTGCCAGCAGCTTGGGATGGGGCCCCACTGAAGCTTTCTTT

j_call: TRBJ1-1
v_call: TRBV29-1
clone_size: -
d_call: -
cdr3_aa: CSVGGLNTEAFF
cdr3_nt: TGCAGCGTTGGCGGATTGAACACTGAAGCTTTCTTT

j_call: TRBJ2-3
v_call: TRBV27
clone_size: -
d_call: TRBD1
cdr3_aa: CASSLNRGRDTQYF
cdr3_nt: TGTGCCAGCAGTTTAAACAGGGGGCGGGATACGCAGTATTTT

j_call: TRBJ2-2
v_call: TRBV28
clone_size: -
d_call: -
cdr3_aa: CASSPLGPGRTGELFF
cdr3_nt: TGTGCCAGCAGTCCCCTAGGGCCTGGGAGAACCGGGGAGCTGTTTTTT

j_call: TRBJ2-7
v_call: TRBV5-4
clone_size: -
d_call: -
cdr3_aa: CASSSRGTTYEQYF
cdr3_nt: TGTGCCAGCAGCTCCAGGGGTACGACCTACGAGCAGTACTTC

j_call: TRBJ1-1
v_call: TRBV7-3
clone_size: medium-sized
d_call: TRBD1
cdr3_aa: CASSVGTGNTEAFF
cdr3_nt: TGTGCCAGCAGCGTCGGGACAGGGAACACTGAAGCTTTCTTT

j_call: TRBJ1-1
v_call: TRBV19
clone_size: -
d_call: -
cdr3_aa: CASKRGQPNTEAFF
cdr3_nt: TGTGCCAGTAAAAGAGGACAGCCCAACACTGAAGCTTTCTTT

j_call: TRBJ1-1
v_call: TRBV5-5
clone_size: -
d_call: -
cdr3_aa: CASSLVAITEAFF
cdr3_nt: TGTGCCAGCAGCTTGGTGGCAATTACTGAAGCTTTCTTT

j_call: TRBJ2-5
v_call: TRBV30
clone_size: -
d_call: -
cdr3_aa: CAWSAGWLGQETQYF
cdr3_nt: TGTGCCTGGAGTGCAGGATGGTTAGGCCAAGAGACCCAGTACTTC

j_call: TRBJ2-7
v_call: TRBV9
clone_size: -
d_call: TRBD1
cdr3_aa: CASSVGQGGLAYEQYF
cdr3_nt: TGTGCCAGCAGCGTGGGACAGGGAGGTTTAGCCTACGAGCAGTACTTC

j_call: TRBJ1-6
v_call: TRBV28
clone_size: once
d_call: -
cdr3_aa: CASSFRLAGALSSPLHF
cdr3_nt: TGTGCCAGCAGTTTTCGGCTGGCAGGGGCACTATCTTCACCCCTCCACTTT

j_call: TRBJ1-2
v_call: TRBV28
clone_size: -
d_call: TRBD1
cdr3_aa: CASTNRGGLGYGYTF
cdr3_nt: TGTGCCAGCACCAACAGGGGGGGGCTGGGCTATGGCTACACCTTC

j_call: TRBJ1-6
v_call: TRBV3-1/TRBV3-2
clone_size: few
d_call: -
cdr3_aa: CASSQKTRGTPLHF
cdr3_nt: TGTGCCAGCAGCCAAAAAACCAGGGGTACACCCCTCCACTTT

j_call: TRBJ2-2
v_call: TRBV2
clone_size: -
d_call: -
cdr3_aa: CASNENWLGELFF
cdr3_nt: TGTGCCAGCAACGAAAATTGGCTCGGGGAGCTGTTTTTT

j_call: TRBJ2-2
v_call: TRBV6-5
clone_size: -
d_call: -
cdr3_aa: CASSSTLGELFF
cdr3_nt: TGTGCCAGCAGTTCTACCCTCGGGGAGCTGTTTTTT